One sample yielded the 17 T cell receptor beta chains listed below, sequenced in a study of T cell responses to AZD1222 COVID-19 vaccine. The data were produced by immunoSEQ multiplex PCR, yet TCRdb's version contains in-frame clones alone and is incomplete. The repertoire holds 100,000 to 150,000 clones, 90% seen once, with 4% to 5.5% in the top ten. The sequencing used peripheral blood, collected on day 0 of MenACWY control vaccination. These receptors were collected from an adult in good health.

The CDR3 DNA is TGCGCCAGCAGCGCTACAGGGGAAACTAACAATGAGCAGTTCTTC. It yields the protein CASSATGETNNEQFF. V usage is TRBV5-1 and J usage is TRBJ2-1, with 7 bases matching TRBD1. J was trimmed by 5 bases and V by 4 bases; bases with no gene match: 9. The CDR3 is 15 amino acids. Germline lookup yields CDR1 SGHRS and CDR2 YFSETQ.

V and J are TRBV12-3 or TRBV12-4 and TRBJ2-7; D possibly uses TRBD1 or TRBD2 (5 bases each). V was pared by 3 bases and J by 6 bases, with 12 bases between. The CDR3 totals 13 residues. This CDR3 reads CASSLGTYLEQYV. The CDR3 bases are TGTGCCAGCAGTTTGGGGACCTACCTCGAGCAGTACGTC.

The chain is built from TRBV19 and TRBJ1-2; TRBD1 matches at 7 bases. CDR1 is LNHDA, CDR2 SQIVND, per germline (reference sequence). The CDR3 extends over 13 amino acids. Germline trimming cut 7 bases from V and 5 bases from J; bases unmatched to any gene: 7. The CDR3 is CASNRGQIYGYTF. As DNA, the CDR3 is TGTGCCAGTAATCGGGGACAGATTTATGGCTACACCTTC.

CDR3 sequence: CASSLGSLSYTF. The CDR3 DNA follows: TGTGCCAGCAGCCTGGGGTCTTTGAGCTACACCTTC. The gene calls are TRBV5-6 and TRBJ1-2; D remains ambiguous. V lost 4 bases, J lost 9 bases, and 13 bases lay in between. Germline CDR1 and CDR2: SGHDT and YYEEEE. This CDR3 contains 12 residues.

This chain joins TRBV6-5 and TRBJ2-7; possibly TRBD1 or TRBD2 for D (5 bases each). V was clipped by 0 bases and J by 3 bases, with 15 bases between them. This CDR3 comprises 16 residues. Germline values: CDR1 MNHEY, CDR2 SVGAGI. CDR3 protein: CASSYSMEWGNYEQYF. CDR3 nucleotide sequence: TGTGCCAGCAGTTACTCGATGGAGTGGGGGAACTACGAGCAGTACTTC.

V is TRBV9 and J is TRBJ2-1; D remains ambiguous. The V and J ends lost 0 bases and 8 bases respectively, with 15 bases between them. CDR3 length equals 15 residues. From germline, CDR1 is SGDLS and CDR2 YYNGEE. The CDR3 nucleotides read TGTGCCAGCAGCGTAGCTCCTTCCCGGACGGATGAGCAGTTCTTC. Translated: CASSVAPSRTDEQFF.

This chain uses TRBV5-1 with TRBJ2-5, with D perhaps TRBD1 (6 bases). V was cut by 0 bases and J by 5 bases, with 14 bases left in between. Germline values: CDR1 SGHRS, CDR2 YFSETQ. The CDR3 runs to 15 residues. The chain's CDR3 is CASSLGQAGAETQYF. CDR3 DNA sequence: TGCGCCAGCAGCTTGGGGCAGGCAGGGGCGGAGACCCAGTACTTC.

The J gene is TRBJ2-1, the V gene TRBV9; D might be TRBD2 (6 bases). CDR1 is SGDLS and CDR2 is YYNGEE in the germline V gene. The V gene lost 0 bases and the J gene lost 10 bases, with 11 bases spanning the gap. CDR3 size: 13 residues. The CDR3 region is CASSVGGGGEQFF. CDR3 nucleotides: TGTGCCAGCAGCGTAGGTGGGGGAGGCGAGCAGTTCTTC.

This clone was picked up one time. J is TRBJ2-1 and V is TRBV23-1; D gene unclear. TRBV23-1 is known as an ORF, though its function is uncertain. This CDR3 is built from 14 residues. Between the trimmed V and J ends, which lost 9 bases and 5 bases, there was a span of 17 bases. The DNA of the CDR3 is TGCGCCAGGAGTAGTGGTAAGGGCGACAATGAGCAGTTCTTC. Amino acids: CARSSGKGDNEQFF.

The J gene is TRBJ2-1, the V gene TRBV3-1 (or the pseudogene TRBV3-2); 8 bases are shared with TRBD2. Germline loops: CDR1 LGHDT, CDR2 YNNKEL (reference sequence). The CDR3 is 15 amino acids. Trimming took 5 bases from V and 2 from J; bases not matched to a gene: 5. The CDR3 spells CASSVTSGAYNEQFF. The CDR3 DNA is TGTGCCAGCAGCGTTACTAGCGGTGCCTACAATGAGCAGTTCTTC.

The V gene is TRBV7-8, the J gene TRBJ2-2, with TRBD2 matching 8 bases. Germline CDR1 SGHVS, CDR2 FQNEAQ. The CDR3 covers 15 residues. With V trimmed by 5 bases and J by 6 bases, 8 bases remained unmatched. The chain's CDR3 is CASSLRGGYAGELFF. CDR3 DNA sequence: TGTGCCAGCAGCCTACGGGGGGGTTACGCCGGGGAGCTGTTTTTT. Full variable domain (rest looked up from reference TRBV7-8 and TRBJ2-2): GAGVSQSPRYKVAKRGQDVALRCDPISGHVSLFWYQQALGQGPEFLTYFQNEAQLDKSGLPSDRFFAERPEGSVSTLKIQRTQQEDSAVYLCASSLRGGYAGELFFGEGSRLTVL.

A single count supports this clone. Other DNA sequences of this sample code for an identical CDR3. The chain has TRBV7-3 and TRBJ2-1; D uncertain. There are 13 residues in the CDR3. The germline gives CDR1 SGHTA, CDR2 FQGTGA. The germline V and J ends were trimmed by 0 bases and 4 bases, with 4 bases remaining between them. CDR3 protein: CASSLTRYNEQFF. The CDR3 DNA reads TGTGCCAGCAGCTTAACTAGATACAATGAGCAGTTCTTC.

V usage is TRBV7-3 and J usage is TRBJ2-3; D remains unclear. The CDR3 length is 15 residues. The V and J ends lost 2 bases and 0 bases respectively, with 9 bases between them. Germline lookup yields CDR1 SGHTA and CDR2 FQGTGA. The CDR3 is CASSLGRSSTDTQYF. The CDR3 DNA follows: TGTGCCAGCAGCTTAGGGCGGTCTAGCACAGATACGCAGTATTTT.

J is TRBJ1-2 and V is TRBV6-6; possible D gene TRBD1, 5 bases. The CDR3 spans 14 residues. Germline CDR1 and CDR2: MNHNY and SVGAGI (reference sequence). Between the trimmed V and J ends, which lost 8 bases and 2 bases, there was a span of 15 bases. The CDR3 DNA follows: TGTGCCAGCGCCACGGGGGGAGTGAACTATGGCTACACCTTC. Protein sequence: CASATGGVNYGYTF.

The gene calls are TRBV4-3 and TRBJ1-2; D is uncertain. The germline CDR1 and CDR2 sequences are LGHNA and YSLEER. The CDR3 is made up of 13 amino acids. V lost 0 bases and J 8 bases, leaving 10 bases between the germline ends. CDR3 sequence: CASSQDGSGGYTF. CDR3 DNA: TGCGCCAGCAGCCAAGATGGTAGCGGCGGCTACACCTTC.

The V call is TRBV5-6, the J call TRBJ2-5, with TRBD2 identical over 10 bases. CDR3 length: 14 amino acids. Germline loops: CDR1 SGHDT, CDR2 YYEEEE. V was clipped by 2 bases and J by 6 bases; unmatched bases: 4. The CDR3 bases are TGTGCCAGCAGCTTAACTAGCGGGACAAAGACCCAGTACTTC. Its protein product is CASSLTSGTKTQYF.

The CDR3 here is CASSPRGAMNTGELFF. In nucleotides, the CDR3 is TGCGCCAGCAGCCCCAGGGGGGCGATGAACACCGGGGAGCTGTTTTTT. The genes are TRBV5-1 and TRBJ2-2; possible D gene TRBD1, 7 bases. CDR3 size: 16 residues. Trimming removed 4 bases at V and 1 base at J, with 14 bases between. Germline V CDR1 and CDR2: SGHRS, YFSETQ. Based on the CDR3 plus reference TRBV5-1 and TRBJ2-2, the full variable domain is KAGVTQTPRYLIKTRGQQVTLSCSPISGHRSVSWYQQTPGQGLQFLFEYFSETQRNKGNFPGRFSGRQFSNSRSEMNVSTLELGDSALYLCASSPRGAMNTGELFFGEGSRLTVL.